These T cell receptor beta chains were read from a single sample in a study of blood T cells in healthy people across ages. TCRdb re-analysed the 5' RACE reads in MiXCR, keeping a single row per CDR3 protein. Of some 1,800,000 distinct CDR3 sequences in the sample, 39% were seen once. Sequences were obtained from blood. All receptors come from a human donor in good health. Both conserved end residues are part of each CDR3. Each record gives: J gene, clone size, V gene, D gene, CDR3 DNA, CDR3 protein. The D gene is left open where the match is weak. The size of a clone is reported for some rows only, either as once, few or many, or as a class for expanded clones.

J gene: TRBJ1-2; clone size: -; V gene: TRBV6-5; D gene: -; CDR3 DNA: TGTGCCAGCAGTTATGGACACTATGGCTACACCTTC; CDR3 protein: CASSYGHYGYTF
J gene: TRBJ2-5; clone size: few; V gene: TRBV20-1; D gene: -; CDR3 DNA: TGCAGTGTTTCACAGGATAGTGGCACCCAAGAGACCCAGTACTTC; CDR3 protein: CSVSQDSGTQETQYF
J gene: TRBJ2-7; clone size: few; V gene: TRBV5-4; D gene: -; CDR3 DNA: TGTGCCAGCAGCTATCTAGGGATTAACGAGCAGTACTTC; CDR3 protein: CASSYLGINEQYF
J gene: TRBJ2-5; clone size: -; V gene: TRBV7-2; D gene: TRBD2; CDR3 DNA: TGTGCCAGCAGCTTACCGGGACTAGTGGGTGAGCAGTACTTC; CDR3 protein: CASSLPGLVGEQYF
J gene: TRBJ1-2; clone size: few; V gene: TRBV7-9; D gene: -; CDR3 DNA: TGTGCCACCGAGAGCGGGCCAGGGGAATATGGCTACACCTTC; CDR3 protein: CATESGPGEYGYTF
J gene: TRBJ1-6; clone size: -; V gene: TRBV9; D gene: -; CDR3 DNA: TGTGCCAGCAGCGTATCCGGGTTGAATTCACCCCTCCACTTT; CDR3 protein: CASSVSGLNSPLHF
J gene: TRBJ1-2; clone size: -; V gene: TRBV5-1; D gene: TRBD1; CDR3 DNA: TGCGCCAGCAGCATAGGGACAGAAAGACTCTATGGCTACACCTTC; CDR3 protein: CASSIGTERLYGYTF
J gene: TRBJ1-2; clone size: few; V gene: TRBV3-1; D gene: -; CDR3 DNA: TGTGCCAGCAGCCCCCGTGGACTCGGGGACTATGGCTACACCTTC; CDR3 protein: CASSPRGLGDYGYTF
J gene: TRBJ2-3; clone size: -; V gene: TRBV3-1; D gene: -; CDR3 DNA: TGTGCCAGCAGCCAAGACGCGGACTTAACCACAGATACGCAGTATTTT; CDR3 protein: CASSQDADLTTDTQYF
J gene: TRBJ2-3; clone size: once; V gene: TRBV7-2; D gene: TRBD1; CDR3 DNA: TGTGCCAGCAGCCAAGGACAGGGGAGGTATTTT; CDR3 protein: CASSQGQGRYF
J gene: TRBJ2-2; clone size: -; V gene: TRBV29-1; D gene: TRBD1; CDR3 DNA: TGCAGCATCCTGACAGGGAGCGGCGGGGAGCTGTTTTTT; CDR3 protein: CSILTGSGGELFF
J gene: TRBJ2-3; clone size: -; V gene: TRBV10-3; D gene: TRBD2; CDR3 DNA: TGTGCCACCAGTCCAGCGGGGGGGTTTCAAGATACGCAGTATTTT; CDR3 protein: CATSPAGGFQDTQYF
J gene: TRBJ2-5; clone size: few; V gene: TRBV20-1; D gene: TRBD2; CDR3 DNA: TGCAGTGGAGTTCCGGGACTAGCGGGGGTTGAGCAGTACTTC; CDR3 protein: CSGVPGLAGVEQYF
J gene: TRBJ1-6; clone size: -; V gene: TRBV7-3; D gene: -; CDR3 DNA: TGTGCCAGCAGCTCCAATGTGGATTCACCCCTCCACTTT; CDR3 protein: CASSSNVDSPLHF
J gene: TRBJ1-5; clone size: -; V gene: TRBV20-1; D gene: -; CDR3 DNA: TGCAGTGGGGTAGACCGGAACAATCAGCCCCAGCATTTT; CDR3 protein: CSGVDRNNQPQHF
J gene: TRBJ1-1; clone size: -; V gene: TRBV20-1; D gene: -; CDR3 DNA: TGCAGTGCTAGAGAGGGAGGGATGAACACTGAAGCTTTCTTT; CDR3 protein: CSAREGGMNTEAFF
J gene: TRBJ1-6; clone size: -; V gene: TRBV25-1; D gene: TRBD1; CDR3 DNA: TGTGCCAGCAGTGATCCGGACAGGGAGGGGAATAATTCACCCCTCCACTTT; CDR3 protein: CASSDPDREGNNSPLHF
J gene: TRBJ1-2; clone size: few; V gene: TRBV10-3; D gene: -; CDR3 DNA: TGTGCCATCAGTGCCGGGAATGGCTACACCTTC; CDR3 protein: CAISAGNGYTF
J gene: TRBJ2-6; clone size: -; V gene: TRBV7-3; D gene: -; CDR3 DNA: TGTGCCAGCAGGTTAACTGCCTCTGGGGCCAACGTCCTGACTTTC; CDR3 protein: CASRLTASGANVLTF
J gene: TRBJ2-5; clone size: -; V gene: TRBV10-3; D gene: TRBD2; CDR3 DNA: TGTGCCATCAGTGAACTAGCGGGCCAAGAGACCCAGTACTTC; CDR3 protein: CAISELAGQETQYF
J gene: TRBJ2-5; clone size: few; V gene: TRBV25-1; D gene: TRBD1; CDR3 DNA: TGTGCCAGCAGTGACGACAGGGGCCTCCTCTTAGAGACCCAGTACTTC; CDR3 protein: CASSDDRGLLLETQYF
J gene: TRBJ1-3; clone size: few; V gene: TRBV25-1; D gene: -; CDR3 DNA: TGTGCCAGCAGTCGAGGGGGACCTGGAAACACCATATATTTT; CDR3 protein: CASSRGGPGNTIYF
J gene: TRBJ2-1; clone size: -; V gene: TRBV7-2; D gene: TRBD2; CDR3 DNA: TGTGCCAGCAGCTTAGCCCCGCGACGTAGCGGGGGGGCCCGGTTCAATGAGCAGTTCTTC; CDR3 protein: CASSLAPRRSGGARFNEQFF
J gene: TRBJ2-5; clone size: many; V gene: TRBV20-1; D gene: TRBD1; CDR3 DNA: TGCAGTGCTAGAAGGGGGCTGGGGGAGACCCAGTACTTC; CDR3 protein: CSARRGLGETQYF
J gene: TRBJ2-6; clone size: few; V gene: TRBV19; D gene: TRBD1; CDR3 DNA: TGTGCCAGTAGTGCAAGGGACAGGGGGAGGCTCTCTGGGGCCAACGTCCTGACTTTC; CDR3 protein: CASSARDRGRLSGANVLTF
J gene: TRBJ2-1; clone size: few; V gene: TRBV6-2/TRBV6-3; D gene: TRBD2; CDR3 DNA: TGTGCCAACTACCACAGCGGGGGGCCCTACAATGAGCAGTTCTTC; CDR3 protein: CANYHSGGPYNEQFF
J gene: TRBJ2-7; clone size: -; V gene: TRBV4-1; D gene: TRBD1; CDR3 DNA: TGCGCCAGCAGCCACCCGAACCCAGGGGGCGGGCAGTACTTC; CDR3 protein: CASSHPNPGGGQYF
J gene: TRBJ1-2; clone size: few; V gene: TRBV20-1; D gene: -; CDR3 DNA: TGCAGTGCTCCCCAGGGAGGTTTCTATGGCTACACCTTC; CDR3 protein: CSAPQGGFYGYTF
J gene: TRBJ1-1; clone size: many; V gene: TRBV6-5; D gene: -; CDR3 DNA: TGTGCCAGCAGTAGACCTCAGAGGAACACTGAAGCTTTCTTT; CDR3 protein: CASSRPQRNTEAFF
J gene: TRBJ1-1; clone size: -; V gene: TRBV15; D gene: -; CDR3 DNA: TGTGCCACCAGCCGTCGTACAGGGCCAGTTACTGAAGCTTTCTTT; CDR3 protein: CATSRRTGPVTEAFF
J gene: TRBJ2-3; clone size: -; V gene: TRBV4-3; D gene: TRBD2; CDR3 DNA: TGCGCCAGCAGCCAAGCGGAGGGGAGGGCAGATACGCAGTATTTT; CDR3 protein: CASSQAEGRADTQYF
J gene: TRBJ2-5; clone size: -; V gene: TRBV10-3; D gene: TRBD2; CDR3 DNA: TGTGCCATCACCGGGGGGGCCGGGGAGACCCAGTACTTC; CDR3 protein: CAITGGAGETQYF
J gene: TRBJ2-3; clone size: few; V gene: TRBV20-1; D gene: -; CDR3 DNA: TGCAGTGCTAGGGGGGTAAGGTCAGATACGCAGTATTTT; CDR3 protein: CSARGVRSDTQYF
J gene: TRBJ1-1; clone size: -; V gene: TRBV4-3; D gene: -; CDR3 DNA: TGCGCCAGCAGCCAACCCCGGGGAGGGGCTTTCTTT; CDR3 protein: CASSQPRGGAFF